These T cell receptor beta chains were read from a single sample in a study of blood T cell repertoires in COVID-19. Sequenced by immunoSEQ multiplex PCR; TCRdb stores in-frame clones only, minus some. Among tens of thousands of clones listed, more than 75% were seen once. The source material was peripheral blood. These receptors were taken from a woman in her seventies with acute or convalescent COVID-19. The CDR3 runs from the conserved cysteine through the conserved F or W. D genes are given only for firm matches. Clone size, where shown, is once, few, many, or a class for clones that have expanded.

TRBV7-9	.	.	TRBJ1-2	CASSGGTVQGYTF	TGTGCCAGCAGCGGAGGGACGGTGCAAGGCTACACCTTC
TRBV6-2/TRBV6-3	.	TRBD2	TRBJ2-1	CASSTRTLGLAGSGATNEQFF	TGTGCCAGCAGTACTAGGACACTTGGACTAGCGGGGTCGGGGGCTACCAATGAGCAGTTCTTC
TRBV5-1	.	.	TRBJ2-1	CASSPSGGIYNEQFF	TGCGCCAGCAGCCCCTCGGGGGGCATTTACAATGAGCAGTTCTTC
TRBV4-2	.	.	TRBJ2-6	CASSQDSESSGANVLTF	TGTGCCAGCAGCCAAGATTCAGAAAGCTCTGGGGCCAACGTCCTGACTTTC
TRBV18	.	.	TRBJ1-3	CASSPLGKNSGNTIYF	TGTGCCAGCTCACCACTGGGCAAGAACTCTGGAAACACCATATATTTT
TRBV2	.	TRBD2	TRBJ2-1	CASTQREVPNEQFF	TGTGCCAGCACTCAGCGGGAGGTTCCCAATGAGCAGTTCTTC
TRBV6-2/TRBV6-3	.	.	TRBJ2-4	CASSASRVKNIQYF	TGTGCCAGCAGTGCCTCGCGCGTCAAAAACATTCAGTACTTC
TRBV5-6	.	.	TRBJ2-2	CASSLVRGSTGELFF	TGTGCCAGCAGCTTGGTTAGGGGCTCCACCGGGGAGCTGTTTTTT
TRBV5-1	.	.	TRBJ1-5	CASSLSKSLRGQPQHF	TGCGCCAGCAGCTTGTCGAAATCCCTTAGGGGGCAGCCCCAGCATTTT
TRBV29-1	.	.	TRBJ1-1	CSVEAGPDTEAFF	TGCAGCGTTGAAGCAGGGCCGGACACTGAAGCTTTCTTT
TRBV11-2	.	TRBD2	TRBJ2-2	CASSPGLANTGELFF	TGTGCCAGCAGCCCCGGACTAGCGAACACCGGGGAGCTGTTTTTT
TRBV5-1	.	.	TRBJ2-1	CASIEQTGNEQFF	TGCGCCAGCATAGAACAGACGGGAAATGAGCAGTTCTTC
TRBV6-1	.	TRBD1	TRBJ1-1	CASSEPRGQGVTEAFF	TGTGCCAGCAGTGAACCTCGGGGACAGGGGGTGACTGAAGCTTTCTTT
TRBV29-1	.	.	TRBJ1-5	CSVRTAFNQPQHF	TGCAGCGTTCGGACAGCCTTTAATCAGCCCCAGCATTTT
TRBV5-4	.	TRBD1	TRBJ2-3	CASTLNRGTDTQYF	TGTGCCAGCACTTTAAACAGGGGAACAGATACGCAGTATTTT
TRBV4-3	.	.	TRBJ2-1	CASSQAGVWGNEQFF	TGCGCCAGCAGCCAAGCCGGGGTCTGGGGAAATGAGCAGTTCTTC
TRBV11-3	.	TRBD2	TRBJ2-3	CASSVGLAGGRDTQYF	TGTGCCAGCAGCGTCGGACTAGCGGGGGGCCGGGATACGCAGTATTTT
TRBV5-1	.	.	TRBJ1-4	CASSTAGTHPNEKLFF	TGCGCCAGCAGCACCGCGGGAACCCATCCCAATGAAAAACTGTTTTTT
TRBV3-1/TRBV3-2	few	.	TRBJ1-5	CASSPRNLLQPQHF	TGTGCCAGCAGCCCGAGGAACCTACTTCAGCCCCAGCATTTT
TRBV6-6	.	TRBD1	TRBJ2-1	CASSLTGTEYNEQFF	TGTGCCAGCAGTCTAACCGGGACAGAATACAATGAGCAGTTCTTC
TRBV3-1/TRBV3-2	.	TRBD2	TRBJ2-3	CASSQVAGGQAGDTQYF	TGTGCCAGCAGCCAGGTAGCGGGGGGGCAGGCCGGAGATACGCAGTATTTT
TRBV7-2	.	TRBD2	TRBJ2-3	CASSPGTSGVTDTQYF	TGTGCCAGCAGCCCGGGGACTAGCGGGGTCACAGATACGCAGTATTTT
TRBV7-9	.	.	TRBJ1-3	CASSPSGGGNTIYF	TGTGCCAGCAGCCCATCGGGGGGTGGAAACACCATATATTTT
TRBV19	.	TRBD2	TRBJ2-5	CASRMTSGSVETQYF	TGTGCCAGTAGGATGACTAGCGGGAGCGTTGAGACCCAGTACTTC
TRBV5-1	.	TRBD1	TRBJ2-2	CASSFRQGDTGELFF	TGCGCCAGCAGCTTCCGGCAGGGGGACACCGGGGAGCTGTTTTTT
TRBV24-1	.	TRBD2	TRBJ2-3	CATSAGTSGRTADTQYF	TGTGCCACCAGTGCCGGGACTAGCGGGAGGACCGCAGATACGCAGTATTTT
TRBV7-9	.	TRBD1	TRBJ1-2	CASSPPDRVRPGYTF	TGTGCCAGCAGCCCCCCCGACAGGGTCCGCCCCGGCTACACCTTC